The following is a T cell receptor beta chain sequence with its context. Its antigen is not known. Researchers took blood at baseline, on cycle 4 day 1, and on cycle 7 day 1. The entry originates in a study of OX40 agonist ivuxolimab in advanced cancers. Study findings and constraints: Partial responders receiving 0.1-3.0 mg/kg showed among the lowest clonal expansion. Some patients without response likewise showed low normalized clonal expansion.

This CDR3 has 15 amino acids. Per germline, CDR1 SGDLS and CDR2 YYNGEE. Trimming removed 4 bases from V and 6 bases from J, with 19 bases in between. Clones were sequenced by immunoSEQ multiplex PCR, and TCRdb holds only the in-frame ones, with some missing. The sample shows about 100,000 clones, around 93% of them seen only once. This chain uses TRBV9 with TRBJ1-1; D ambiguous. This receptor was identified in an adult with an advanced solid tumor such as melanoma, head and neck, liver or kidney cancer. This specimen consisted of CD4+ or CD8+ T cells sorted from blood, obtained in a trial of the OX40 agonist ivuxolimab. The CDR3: CASSLTGLAVAEAFF. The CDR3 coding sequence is TGTGCCAGCAGCTTAACCGGACTGGCAGTGGCTGAAGCTTTCTTT. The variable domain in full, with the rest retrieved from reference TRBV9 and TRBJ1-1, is DSGVTQTPKHLITATGQRVTLRCSPRSGDLSVYWYQQSLDQGLQFLIQYYNGEERAKGNILERFSAQQFPDLHSELNLSSLELGDSALYFCASSLTGLAVAEAFFGQGTRLTVV.